Sequencing of this T cell receptor beta chain was carried out in a study of cytomegalovirus exposure and HLA in healthy donors (TCRdb year 2017). With regard to the full study: An earlier analysis of about 560 of the donors reported approximately 280 Gb of sequence data and 117 million unique TCR beta sequences obtained from around 190 million T cells. An early release that covered roughly 600 HLA-typed donors contained around 300 gigabases of sequencing data and tens of millions of unique TCR sequences. The genetic ancestry cluster associated with self-reported Caucasian donors included over 80% of the 300 to 450 genotyped donors. The study aimed to test whether signatures of past pathogen exposure could be identified by cataloging public T cell receptors. Using immunosequencing, the study profiled T cell repertoires from 640 or so subjects and related those repertoires to cytomegalovirus serostatus. In addition to the first cohort of 666 subjects, a separate validation cohort of under 150 different subjects was used. To predict cytomegalovirus infection status, the study brought together high-throughput TCR immunosequencing, statistical association of individual TCRs with disease status, and machine learning. A later analysis re-analyzed previously published TCR beta repertoires from 666 donors and added high-resolution HLA genotyping to study TCR occurrence patterns. Rather than drawing on any new phenotypic data, the later analysis identified candidate immune exposures from TCR beta sequences and the way those sequences occurred across donors. To decide whether each TCR beta V gene segment behaved as functional or pseudogenic, an earlier analysis of some 600 of the donors relied on high-throughput TCR beta sequencing. Alongside the repertoire data, information on donor age, sex, ethnicity and CMV serostatus was compiled. Genome-wide SNP genotypes for about 65% of the roughly 670 donors were used in a later genetic analysis, which treated that subset as a discovery cohort. All discovery cohort repertoires had been generated using a single sequencing platform. Both class I and class II loci were covered by HLA typing, at four-digit resolution. Typing coverage differed by locus: A, B, C, DRB1 and DQB1 were typed in about 629-640 donors, DQA1 in roughly 510, DPA1 in 600 to 610, and DPB1 in just under 480. About five DR-DQ haplotypes were treated as single units for association and clustering because of strong linkage in the cohort. On average, 235,054 unique TCR beta nucleotide sequences were sequenced per donor among a few hundred genotyped donors of the cohort, with roughly 18% of those sequences being non-productive.

The cohort was made up of 666 healthy bone marrow donors. Cohort members were all nominally healthy when sampled, although unrecorded immune exposures were likely present. The donor tested CMV seropositive, placing the donor among the approximately 290 seropositive members of the cohort. Each donor provided a peripheral blood sample, and peripheral blood mononuclear cells were used for TCR beta sequencing. The Qiagen DNeasy Blood Extraction Kit was used to extract genomic DNA from the blood cell samples. Sequences LGHNA (CDR1) and YNFKEQ (CDR2) are obtained from the germline V gene. The cysteine opens and the phenylalanine closes a CDR3 of 16 amino acids. Only the CDR3 DNA is retained, 48 bases long and in frame from the first base. Germline trimming amounts to 1 base on V and 10 bases on J, with 9 as the count of junction bases outside the gene matches. Concerning this clone itself: This receptor's antigen is unknown. Qualities for individual bases were not recorded, and no much larger clone is one base off.

The investigation overall reported the following: Because HLA typing was missing for some donors at each locus, association tests included only the typed subset. The study listed 164 TCR beta chains as associated with cytomegalovirus. Because counts were too low, fewer than 20 rarely observed V segments, including chromosome 9 orphons, were excluded from the earlier analysis of some 540 of the donors. At a false discovery rate of 0.05, a later analysis linked about 16,000 TCR beta sequences to specific HLA alleles. A later analysis found that HLA-associated TCR beta chains were more clonally expanded and had lower generation probabilities than equally common non-associated chains. In a later genetic analysis, a missense DCLRE1C variant was associated with V-gene and J-gene trimming of TCR beta chains, and the association was replicated in an independent cohort. The presence/absence analyses assumed that sequencing depth was roughly uniform across donors, and that assumption may not be true. Correlated functional status among segregating V segments might reflect linkage disequilibrium, but an unknown experimental factor could not be ruled out. The authors suggested that the approach could potentially be generalized to other disease states and immunological phenotypes. A later analysis reported that several top co-occurrence clusters appeared linked to parvovirus B19, influenza, CMV and Epstein-Barr virus. Most TCR sequences were observed very rarely across donors, whereas some public TCRs were present in many individuals. In a later analysis, the rate of TCR association differed among HLA loci, with DRB1 alleles having the most associated TCRs and HLA-C alleles having the fewest. When HLA alleles, especially DR and DQ, strongly co-occurred, attributing TCR associations to individual alleles was difficult. A further reported finding was that TCR beta sequences accurately predicted the HLA-A and HLA-B alleles for most subjects in the first cohort. Because the 87-base-pair reads could not distinguish some IMGT-functional V segments, including TRBV6-2 and TRBV6-3, those segments were excluded. According to a later genetic analysis, donors in an Asian-associated ancestry cluster had fewer N-insertions in productive TCRs than the approximately 670-donor mean. A few of the identified cytomegalovirus-associated TCR beta chains were confirmed in vitro to be specific for cytomegalovirus antigens. In an earlier analysis of 500 to 650 of the donors, most TCR beta V segments appeared in productive rearrangements about 87% or about 30% of the time, broadly matching IMGT annotations. Immune exposure information for the cohort was limited to CMV serostatus. A cluster of highly shared sequence variants was judged likely to represent a technical artifact of the sequencing pipeline. Only TCR beta chains were sequenced in this cohort, and the absence of alpha or paired-chain data limited detectable features. Cytomegalovirus status was reported to be diagnosed by the classifier with high specificity and sensitivity in both the original and validation cohorts. Most CMV-associated TCR beta chains appeared to be HLA-restricted in a later analysis, and the HLA associations seemed to be driven largely by CMV exposure.

The library was generated by the immunoSEQ multiplex PCR assay. For the multiplex PCR, a mixture combining 60 forward primers for TCR Vbeta segments and 13 reverse primers for TCR Jbeta segments was used. A multiplex PCR assay on genomic DNA amplified the CDR3 region of rearranged TCR beta genes. On the Illumina HiSeq System, the amplified TCR beta libraries were sequenced as 87-base-pair reads. The original methods were these. A later analysis tallied 70 million to 100 million unique TCR beta chains across the 666 repertoires, and roughly 11 million of those chains were shared by two or more donors. To remove PCR and sequencing errors, raw reads were error-corrected and collapsed into unique sequences using a nearest-neighbor algorithm that merged closely related sequences. To assign V, D and J gene segments, CDR3 sequences were aligned to IMGT reference sequences. For a sequence to be retained, at least a six-nucleotide match to both a V gene segment and a J gene segment was required. A rearrangement was called productive if the CDR3 had no stop codons and remained in frame with V and J, and every other rearrangement was called non-productive. CDR3 was defined by IMGT convention, running from the second conserved V-encoded cysteine to the conserved J-encoded phenylalanine. The earlier analysis of around 640 of the donors excluded sequences that lacked an unambiguous match to a single V gene segment. In an earlier analysis of about 590 of the donors, a V segment was called functional when productive rearrangements were above 56.7%, and segregating when the standard deviation between donors exceeded 5%. A statistical classification framework was built for diagnosing cytomegalovirus status from the catalog of TCR beta chain sequences. In a later analysis, V and J genes were assigned by comparing TCR nucleotide sequences against IMGT/GENE-DB human TR gene sequences. In a later analysis, CDR3 sequences and most-parsimonious VDJ recombination scenarios were assigned using the TCRdist pipeline. In a later analysis, every TCR beta chain was defined by the combination of its CDR3 amino acid sequence and its V-gene family, and reads without a unique V-gene family were dropped. As a way to deal with suspected cross-contamination and a sequencing artifact, a later analysis dropped approximately 590 nucleotide sequences that were highly shared and had low generation probability. In a later analysis, a clonal expansion index was calculated for each public chain from normalized within-repertoire ranks of inferred template counts. Generation probabilities in a later analysis came from a VDJ recombination model fitted to out-of-frame rearrangements, and those results were checked against IGoR. Hypergeometric tests were used in a later analysis to score TCR-TCR, TCR-HLA and TCR-CMV co-occurrence, with a repertoire-size bias correction applied to the TCR pairs. A later analysis estimated false discovery rates by permuting HLA or CMV assignments 20 times. In a later analysis, co-occurring TCRs were grouped using DBSCAN, with TCRdist sequence similarity added in when clustering inside HLA-allele-positive subsets. Repertoires with fewer than 30,000 or more than 120,000 public chains, plus five repertoires with anomalous nucleotide sharing, were excluded from co-occurrence clustering. As stored in TCRdb, this immuneACCESS dataset retains in-frame rearrangements with V and J assigned. A fraction of the clones does not appear; measured against another copy, unresolved V genes explain less than half of the discrepancy, and the remainder lacks a known reason. The V and J calls and clone size are taken from that table; D and trimming were inferred from the DNA. This sample has under 150,000 clones in its table, and 80% to 85% of those were observed once. The ten largest account for 1% to 1.5% of the sample.

The chain uses TRBV4-2 and TRBJ2-1; 11 central nucleotides agree with TRBD2. This clonotype was sampled from a male donor in good health and CMV-seropositive. Sequencing was carried out using PBMCs. The sequenced DNA is TGTGCCAGCAGCCAAGTCTACGAGACTAGCGGGAACGAGCAGTTCTTC. The resulting protein is CASSQVYETSGNEQFF.